Listed below are T cell receptor beta chains from one sample, sequenced in a study of Ad26.COV2.S vaccination and SARS-CoV-2 variants. The data were produced by immunoSEQ multiplex PCR, yet TCRdb's version contains in-frame clones alone and is incomplete. The table shows about 440,000 clones, with roughly 91% occurring only once. This specimen consisted of peripheral blood, obtained in a trial of Ad26.COV2.S vaccine versus placebo. The receptors originated from a person between 18 and 65 years old who received the Ad26.COV2.S COVID-19 vaccine or a placebo. CDR3s include the opening cysteine and the closing phenylalanine or tryptophan. A D gene is named only where the DNA matches it firmly. Clone size appears in some rows only: once, few, many, or a class for an expanded clone.

d_call,clone_size,j_call,v_call,cdr3_nt,cdr3_aa
-,-,TRBJ2-1,TRBV7-3,TGTGCCAGCAGCTTAACCCGTAGCGGACCCTACAATGAGCAGTTCTTC,CASSLTRSGPYNEQFF
TRBD2,-,TRBJ2-7,TRBV7-9,TGTGCCAGCAGCTCGGTAGCGGGAGGGCCTTACGAGCAGTACTTC,CASSSVAGGPYEQYF
TRBD1,-,TRBJ2-5,TRBV2,TGTGCCAGCTCTGGGAGAGCAGGGGGCGAAGAGACCCAGTACTTC,CASSGRAGGEETQYF
-,-,TRBJ1-2,TRBV9,TGTGCCAGCAGCGTAGACGACAGCCGTGGCTACACCTTC,CASSVDDSRGYTF
TRBD1,few,TRBJ1-1,TRBV19,TGTGCCAGTATACTTGGGCAGGGGGCAAACACTGAAGCTTTCTTT,CASILGQGANTEAFF
TRBD1,-,TRBJ1-1,TRBV6-5,TGTGCCAGCGAAACAGGGGCGAACACTGAAGCTTTCTTT,CASETGANTEAFF
-,-,TRBJ1-4,TRBV3-1/TRBV3-2,TGTGCCAGCAGCCAAGGTCAAGCAACTAATGAAAAACTGTTTTTT,CASSQGQATNEKLFF
-,-,TRBJ1-4,TRBV5-1,TGCGCCAGCAGCTTAGCCGTTAATGAAAAACTGTTTTTT,CASSLAVNEKLFF
-,-,TRBJ2-1,TRBV7-9,TGTGCCAGCAGCCGTGCCAATGAGCAGTTCTTC,CASSRANEQFF
-,-,TRBJ1-2,TRBV10-1,TGCGCCAGCAGTGTGCTACGACGACAGGTATGTGGCTACACCTTC,CASSVLRRQVCGYTF
TRBD1,-,TRBJ2-2,TRBV13,TGTGCCAGCAGCACCTTCGGACAGGGGACCACCGGGGAGCTGTTTTTT,CASSTFGQGTTGELFF
-,-,TRBJ1-5,TRBV5-4,TGTGCCAGCAGCTTGGCCGGAGAGGGCCAGCCCCAGCATTTT,CASSLAGEGQPQHF
-,-,TRBJ1-1,TRBV2,TGTGCCAGCAGTGTAGGGGATACTGAAGCTTTCTTT,CASSVGDTEAFF
-,-,TRBJ1-1,TRBV7-8,TGTGCCAGAAGAACCGTCCCGTGGGGGCCGAACACTGAAGCTTTCTTT,CARRTVPWGPNTEAFF
-,few,TRBJ2-1,TRBV4-3,TGCGCCAGCAGCCAAGATCAACGGCAGACCTACAATGAGCAGTTCTTC,CASSQDQRQTYNEQFF
-,-,TRBJ2-2,TRBV7-2,TGTGCCAGCAGCCCTTTGGGGCTCACCGGGGAGCTGTTTTTT,CASSPLGLTGELFF
-,-,TRBJ2-3,TRBV19,TGTGCCAGTACCGCCGCGGGACAACCAACAGATACGCAGTATTTT,CASTAAGQPTDTQYF
-,-,TRBJ2-2,TRBV7-3,TGTGCCAGCAGCTTAGAGCGAACCACCGGGGAGCTGTTTTTT,CASSLERTTGELFF
-,once,TRBJ2-2,TRBV18,TGTGCCAGCTCACGAATCACCGGGGAGCTGTTTTTT,CASSRITGELFF
-,-,TRBJ2-3,TRBV7-2,TGTGCCAGCAGCTGGGTCGCAGATACGCAGTATTTT,CASSWVADTQYF
TRBD2,-,TRBJ2-5,TRBV3-1/TRBV3-2,TGTGCCAGCAGGCTGGGAGGACTAGCGGAAGAGACCCAGTACTTC,CASRLGGLAEETQYF
-,-,TRBJ2-5,TRBV7-9,TGTGCCAGCAACAAAATACCGGTAATCCAGGAGACCCAGTACTTC,CASNKIPVIQETQYF
TRBD2,-,TRBJ2-3,TRBV6-5,TGTGCCAGCAGTTCTAGCGGGATTAGCACAGATACGCAGTATTTT,CASSSSGISTDTQYF
-,once,TRBJ2-4,TRBV4-2,TGTGCCAGCAGCCACCCTTCAGGGGAGGGCAAAAACATTCAGTACTTC,CASSHPSGEGKNIQYF
-,once,TRBJ1-1,TRBV19,TGTGCCAGTAGTATCTCCGGGGTTGGTGAAGCTTTCTTT,CASSISGVGEAFF
TRBD1,once,TRBJ1-4,TRBV10-1,TGCGCCAGCAGTCCCCTAACAGGGGCCGCAAATGAAAAACTGTTTTTT,CASSPLTGAANEKLFF
TRBD2,-,TRBJ2-4,TRBV3-1/TRBV3-2,TGTGCCAGCAGCCGTACCGGGACTAGCGGAGGCATTCAGTACTTC,CASSRTGTSGGIQYF
TRBD2,-,TRBJ2-6,TRBV3-1/TRBV3-2,TGTGCCAGCAGCCACGGACTAGCGGGCAACTCTGGGGCCAACGTCCTGACTTTC,CASSHGLAGNSGANVLTF
TRBD1,-,TRBJ2-4,TRBV5-4,TGTGCCAGCAGCGGGGGGACAGGGGGAGCCAAAAACATTCAGTACTTC,CASSGGTGGAKNIQYF
-,-,TRBJ1-5,TRBV18,TGTGCCAGCTCACCAGGAGGGGGACGTCAGCCCCAGCATTTT,CASSPGGGRQPQHF
-,-,TRBJ2-6,TRBV7-2,TGTGCCAGCAGCTTAGTAGGTGGGGCCAACGTCCTGACTTTC,CASSLVGGANVLTF
-,-,TRBJ2-2,TRBV11-2,TGTGCCAGCAGCTTTTCGACTACATACACCGGGGAGCTGTTTTTT,CASSFSTTYTGELFF
-,few,TRBJ1-5,TRBV19,TGTGCCAGTAGTTACGGGACCCCGGTCCTCCAGCCCCAGCATTTT,CASSYGTPVLQPQHF
TRBD1,-,TRBJ2-7,TRBV5-4,TGTGCCAGCAGCTCCGGGACAGATCCCTACGAGCAGTACTTC,CASSSGTDPYEQYF
TRBD1,-,TRBJ2-2,TRBV24-1,TGTGCCACCAGTGATGAGACAGGGCGTACCGGGGAGCTGTTTTTT,CATSDETGRTGELFF
TRBD2,-,TRBJ2-7,TRBV5-1,TGCGCCAGCAGCTTGGGGAGACTAGCCTCCGAGCAGTACTTC,CASSLGRLASEQYF
-,-,TRBJ1-1,TRBV2,TGTGCCAGCAGGACGACAGCCTTGAACACTGAAGCTTTCTTT,CASRTTALNTEAFF
TRBD2,once,TRBJ2-2,TRBV7-8,TGTGCCAGCAGCCCCCGGACTAGCGTGAACACCGGGGAGCTGTTTTTT,CASSPRTSVNTGELFF
-,once,TRBJ2-1,TRBV28,TGTGCCAGCAGCCGACTAGGGGATTACAATGAGCAGTTCTTC,CASSRLGDYNEQFF
-,-,TRBJ2-1,TRBV5-1,TGCGCCAGCAGCTTGAGGTGGAATGAGCAGTTCTTC,CASSLRWNEQFF
-,-,TRBJ1-4,TRBV28,TGTGCCAGCAGGACACAGGGACCTAATGAAAAACTGTTTTTT,CASRTQGPNEKLFF
-,once,TRBJ2-7,TRBV5-1,TGCGCCAGCAGCTTAGACCACGCAGGGACTTCCTACGAGCAGTACTTC,CASSLDHAGTSYEQYF
-,once,TRBJ2-7,TRBV28,TGTGCCAGCAGTTTAGGGGGGGCCATCGCCTACGAGCAGTACTTC,CASSLGGAIAYEQYF
TRBD2,-,TRBJ2-2,TRBV27,TGTGCCAGCAGTTTCTCTAGCGGGAGTAGTATCGGGGAGCTGTTTTTT,CASSFSSGSSIGELFF
TRBD2,-,TRBJ2-1,TRBV6-1,TGTGCCAGCAGTGAAGCGGTAGCGGGAGGACTCTACAATGAGCAGTTCTTC,CASSEAVAGGLYNEQFF
-,once,TRBJ1-1,TRBV7-9,TGTGCCAGCAGCTTAGTCACCCCTTCAGCAACCGCTTTCTTT,CASSLVTPSATAFF
-,few,TRBJ2-1,TRBV10-3,TGTGCCATCAGGGCTAGTATGGACAATGAGCAGTTCTTC,CAIRASMDNEQFF
-,few,TRBJ1-5,TRBV19,TGTGCCAGTGAGGGGGAACTCGATCAGCCCCAGCATTTT,CASEGELDQPQHF
-,-,TRBJ1-1,TRBV6-5,TGTGCCAGCAGTTACCTGGGAAAGCGCATGAACACTGAAGCTTTCTTT,CASSYLGKRMNTEAFF
TRBD1,-,TRBJ1-6,TRBV6-6,TGTGCCAGCAGTTATCGGGACAGGGGGTCACCCCTCCACTTT,CASSYRDRGSPLHF
TRBD1,-,TRBJ2-1,TRBV6-5,TGTGCCAGTGGGACAGGGAGCCGCGGTGAGCAGTTCTTC,CASGTGSRGEQFF
-,-,TRBJ2-2,TRBV5-1,TGCGCCAGCAGCTTCCCAGCTACCGGGGAGCTGTTTTTT,CASSFPATGELFF